This TCR beta chain appears in the sequencing data of a study of identical twins. Whole-study results and caveats: Among monozygotic twins, out-of-frame TCR alpha sharing exceeded what models predicted. While abundant cord blood beta clonotypes carried fewer insertions, memory repertoires showed no such pattern. Researchers caution that invariant MAIT and iNKT cells could partly confound zero-insertion analyses.

The J segment lost 9 bases and the V segment lost 2 bases, leaving 16 bases of the junction unmatched. The CDR3 consists of 16 residues. Germline values: CDR1 DFQATT, CDR2 SNEGSKA (reference sequence). Unique molecular identifiers were present on the cDNA, and a universal primer site came from template switching. TCRdb processed the 5' RACE reads anew with MiXCR; each CDR3 protein has one entry. Here the sample spans 1.5 million to 2 million distinct CDR3 sequences, roughly a third being singletons. This clonotype showed up just a few times. As yet, its antigen is unknown. This TCR derives from a newborn girl in good health. V usage is TRBV20-1 and J usage is TRBJ2-7, with 10 bases identical to TRBD1. Material for sequencing was cord blood. This CDR3 reads CSARRDRGLLPTWQYF. CDR3 DNA sequence: TGCAGTGCTAGACGGGACAGGGGCCTCCTCCCTACGTGGCAGTACTTC.